This is a list of T cell receptor beta chains from one sample in a study of beta chain features in type 1 diabetes. Some clones are missing from TCRdb's copy, which holds only in-frame ones; the method was immunoSEQ multiplex PCR. The sample shows hundreds of thousands of clones, 13% of them seen only once. Sequencing was done on a sample of naive CD4+ T cells from blood. The receptors originated from a young man with type 1 diabetes. Both conserved end residues are part of each CDR3. D genes are given only for firm matches. The size field is filled for only some rows; it gives once, few, many or a size class.

v_call	clone_size	d_call	j_call	cdr3_nt	cdr3_aa
TRBV6-1	few	.	TRBJ1-1	TGTGCCAGCAGTCCTCCCAACACTGAAGCTTTCTTT	CASSPPNTEAFF
TRBV7-9	few	.	TRBJ1-1	TGTGCCAGCAGCGCCCAGTCCCTGAACACTGAAGCTTTCTTT	CASSAQSLNTEAFF
TRBV19	once	.	TRBJ2-7	TGTGCCAGTAGCAAGAGACAGGAATACGAGCAGTACTTC	CASSKRQEYEQYF
TRBV7-9	.	TRBD2	TRBJ2-2	TGTGCCAGCAGCCCCCGCGCGGGGGCGACTAGCGGAAAGGGGGAGCTGTTTTTT	CASSPRAGATSGKGELFF
TRBV7-9	few	.	TRBJ2-3	TGTGCCAGCAGCCTCATTGGGGGGGCGACAGATACGCAGTATTTT	CASSLIGGATDTQYF
TRBV4-1	.	.	TRBJ1-2	TGCGCCAGCAGCCAAGAGGGGCAGCTCTCCTATGGCTACACCTTC	CASSQEGQLSYGYTF
TRBV15	.	TRBD1	TRBJ1-5	TGTGCCACCAGCAGTGAACAGGGGGATCAGCCCCAGCATTTT	CATSSEQGDQPQHF
TRBV27	few	.	TRBJ2-6	TGTGCCAGCAGTTTAATGGCAGACAACTCTGGGGCCAACGTCCTGACTTTC	CASSLMADNSGANVLTF
TRBV2	few	.	TRBJ1-5	TGTGCCAGCACGGAGGACAATCAGCCCCAGCATTTT	CASTEDNQPQHF
TRBV11-2	few	.	TRBJ2-1	TGTGCCAGCAGCTTAGGCAGGAACAATGAGCAGTTCTTC	CASSLGRNNEQFF
TRBV6-5	few	.	TRBJ1-3	TGTGCCAGCAGTTACTCTGTCTCTGGAAACACCATATATTTT	CASSYSVSGNTIYF
TRBV6-5	.	.	TRBJ1-2	TGTGCCAGCAGCTCCCCGGGTACCAGCTATGGCTACACCTTC	CASSSPGTSYGYTF
TRBV6-1	.	.	TRBJ1-6	TGTGCCAGCAGTCGGGACTATTCACCCCTCCACTTT	CASSRDYSPLHF
TRBV28	few	TRBD1	TRBJ1-2	TGTGCCAGCAGTTTTGGGCAGGGGGGTAACTATGGCTACACCTTC	CASSFGQGGNYGYTF
TRBV30	few	.	TRBJ2-7	TGTGCCTGGAGTGGCGGGGTATTGCAGGACGAGCAGTACTTC	CAWSGGVLQDEQYF
TRBV2	.	TRBD1	TRBJ2-5	TGTGCCAGGATAAGCCGGGACAGGGGGCTGGAGACCCAGTACTTC	CARISRDRGLETQYF
TRBV27	few	.	TRBJ2-7	TGTGCCAGCCTCCTAGACCCGAAGCTTCCCTACGAGCAGTACTTC	CASLLDPKLPYEQYF
TRBV9	few	.	TRBJ2-7	TGTGCCAGCAGCGTAGGGTCGGATCCCTACGAGCAGTACTTC	CASSVGSDPYEQYF
TRBV5-4	few	TRBD1	TRBJ2-5	TGTGCCAGCAGCTTGAGGACAGGCCAAGAGACCCAGTACTTC	CASSLRTGQETQYF
TRBV5-6	.	TRBD1	TRBJ2-1	TGTGCCAGCAGGAGGTTACAGGGGAATGAGCAGTTCTTC	CASRRLQGNEQFF
TRBV5-8	few	.	TRBJ2-7	TGTGCCAGCTTCTGGGTCTCCCTTCCTTACGAGCAGTACTTC	CASFWVSLPYEQYF
TRBV30	few	TRBD1	TRBJ2-7	TGTGCCTGGAGTGCACAGGGGGTTTACGAGCAGTACTTC	CAWSAQGVYEQYF
TRBV15	.	.	TRBJ2-5	TGTGCCACCAGCAGAGCCGTACAGGCCCAAGAGACCCAGTACTTC	CATSRAVQAQETQYF
TRBV9	.	.	TRBJ2-7	TGTGCCAGCAGCGTAGGACTTACCTACGAGCAGTACTTC	CASSVGLTYEQYF
TRBV29-1	.	.	TRBJ1-1	TGCAGCGTTGAGGGGCGCCTGGCCACTGAAGCTTTCTTT	CSVEGRLATEAFF
TRBV30	.	TRBD1	TRBJ1-2	TGTGCCTGTAGCGTACTGGACAGGGGGTTTGGCTACACCTTC	CACSVLDRGFGYTF
TRBV30	few	.	TRBJ1-2	TGTGCCTGGAGCCGGGACATCTCGGAAATCTATGGCTACACCTTC	CAWSRDISEIYGYTF
TRBV7-9	few	TRBD1	TRBJ1-2	TGTGCCAGCAGCTCCCCCCGTAGACAGGGCTATGGCTACACCTTC	CASSSPRRQGYGYTF
TRBV28	few	.	TRBJ1-1	TGTGCCAGCAGGGTGTATACTAAAGCTTTCTTT	CASRVYTKAFF
TRBV19	.	TRBD1	TRBJ1-6	TGTGCCAGTAGCTCGACAGGGGGCAATTCACCCCTCCACTTT	CASSSTGGNSPLHF
TRBV5-1	.	.	TRBJ2-7	TGCGCCAGCAGCCCCTCGACCGGGACAACCTACGAGCAGTACTTC	CASSPSTGTTYEQYF
TRBV10-2	once	.	TRBJ1-5	TGCGCCACCCGCGGGGGGCTGAATCAGCCCCAGCATTTT	CATRGGLNQPQHF
TRBV19	.	.	TRBJ2-7	TGTGCCAGTAGTATAGATCCCCCAGGTGGGGGAGGCGAGCAGTACTTC	CASSIDPPGGGGEQYF
TRBV10-1	.	TRBD1	TRBJ2-3	TGCGCCAGCGGGGGACAGGGAACAGATACGCAGTATTTT	CASGGQGTDTQYF
TRBV30	few	.	TRBJ1-1	TGTGCCTGGAGTTCCCCCCTGGCAGGGAGGAGCATGAACACTGAAGCTTTCTTT	CAWSSPLAGRSMNTEAFF
TRBV27	few	.	TRBJ2-5	TGTGCCAGCAGTTTATTTGCCGCGCAAGAGACCCAGTACTTC	CASSLFAAQETQYF
TRBV19	few	TRBD1	TRBJ1-5	TGTGCCAGTAGTTGGGACAGGGCTCAGCCCCAGCATTTT	CASSWDRAQPQHF
TRBV30	few	.	TRBJ1-6	TGTGCCTGGGGGCCCCCTGGACGGCATAATTCACCCCTCCACTTT	CAWGPPGRHNSPLHF
TRBV18	.	TRBD1	TRBJ1-2	TGTGCCAGCTCACCGAATGGACAGGGGGCGGGCAGTGGCTACACCTTC	CASSPNGQGAGSGYTF
TRBV19	.	.	TRBJ2-5	TGTGCCAGTAGTATAATCTTTCGGGAGAACCAGTACTTC	CASSIIFRENQYF
TRBV19	.	.	TRBJ2-7	TGTGCCAGTAGTGCACAGGGCCGGGACTACGAGCAGTACTTC	CASSAQGRDYEQYF
TRBV2	few	TRBD1	TRBJ1-2	TGTGCCAGCAGAGGCGACAGGGTTGGGTATGGCTACACCTTC	CASRGDRVGYGYTF
TRBV18	.	.	TRBJ2-3	TGTGCCAGCTCACCGGGGGCCCAAGACACAGATACGCAGTATTTT	CASSPGAQDTDTQYF
TRBV19	few	.	TRBJ1-1	TGTGCCAGTAGTATATGGAGGATCACTGAAGCTTTCTTT	CASSIWRITEAFF
TRBV5-6	.	.	TRBJ2-3	TGTGCCAGCAGCTACACAGATACGCAGTATTTT	CASSYTDTQYF
TRBV6-5	few	.	TRBJ1-6	TGTGCCAGCAGTTATGGGCTGCCTGGGGATGCTTCACCCCTCCACTTT	CASSYGLPGDASPLHF
TRBV30	.	TRBD1	TRBJ1-3	TGTGCCCGCTCGAGGGACAGGGAGACCATATATTTT	CARSRDRETIYF
TRBV5-1	.	.	TRBJ2-1	TGCGCCAGCAGCTTGGACCAAGCGGGTATCAATGAGCAGTTCTTC	CASSLDQAGINEQFF
TRBV2	few	.	TRBJ1-5	TGTGCCAGCAGGGGTTCGGCCGACGCCTATAGCAATCAGCCCCAGCATTTT	CASRGSADAYSNQPQHF
TRBV2	few	.	TRBJ1-5	TGTGCCAGCAGTGCAGGGGATGGCAATCAGCCCCAGCATTTT	CASSAGDGNQPQHF
TRBV15	.	TRBD1	TRBJ2-7	TGTGCCACCAGCAGATCACCGGGACAGGGGAACCACGAGCAGTACTTC	CATSRSPGQGNHEQYF
TRBV10-3	.	.	TRBJ2-5	TGTGCCATCAGTGAATTACTAGAAGAGACCCAGTACTTC	CAISELLEETQYF
TRBV4-1	few	.	TRBJ1-6	TGCGCCAGCAGCCGAGGGCGCAGTGTTAATTCACCCCTCCACTTT	CASSRGRSVNSPLHF
TRBV10-2	.	.	TRBJ1-1	TGCGCCAGCAGTGAACAGGGAGGCACTGAAGCTTTCTTT	CASSEQGGTEAFF
TRBV19	.	.	TRBJ2-3	TGTGCCAGTATCGATCCGGGACTTTCACCAGATACGCAGTATTTT	CASIDPGLSPDTQYF
TRBV7-2	few	.	TRBJ2-7	TGTGCCAGCAGCTTAGCGGACATATTCCACGAGCAGTACTTC	CASSLADIFHEQYF
TRBV14	few	TRBD2	TRBJ2-5	TGTGCCAGCAGCCAAGTCGGGGGGTATCAAGAGACCCAGTACTTC	CASSQVGGYQETQYF
TRBV28	few	TRBD2	TRBJ2-1	TGTGCCAGCAGTTTAGCGGTAGCGGGGTTTTACAATGAGCAGTTCTTC	CASSLAVAGFYNEQFF
TRBV10-3	few	TRBD1	TRBJ2-5	TGTGCCAGTGGACAGGGGGAGGAGACCCAGTACTTC	CASGQGEETQYF